This TCR beta chain was captured by sequencing in a study of blood T cell repertoires in COVID-19. At the level of the study: Sources were T cells, B-cell-depleted T cells, or PBMCs; the material itself was cDNA or gDNA.

The table lists this clone with a count of one. Original handling: From reference gene primer amplification, estimates of nucleated cell counts were derived. This table comes from immunoSEQ multiplex PCR, and its TCRdb copy is limited to in-frame clones, with some not included. From that table come the V and J calls and clone size; the DNA was used to work out D and trimming. Counted here are fewer than 300,000 clones, roughly 79% occurring once; the ten biggest clones make up 2.5% to 3%. Sequenced material: peripheral blood. This TCR was recovered from a woman aged 55-69 years with active or convalescent COVID-19.

The CDR3 sequence: CASSLTSGGTGELFF. In DNA, the CDR3 is TGTGCCAGCAGCTTAACTAGCGGAGGCACCGGGGAGCTGTTTTTT. This chain joins TRBV7-3 and TRBJ2-2, with D possibly matching TRBD2 (6 bases). The CDR3 totals 15 residues. Germline CDR1 is SGHTA and CDR2 is FQGTGA. V was shortened by 0 bases and J by 4 bases, with 9 bases between the two germline ends.